A single sample is the source of the 9 T cell receptor beta chains below, sequenced in a study of early T cells in non-severe SARS-CoV-2 infection. TCRdb independently ran MiXCR on the 5' RACE reads; one entry per CDR3 protein. The table has 65,000 to 70,000 distinct CDR3 sequences, over 9% seen once; the top ten hold more than 1.5%. The sequencing input was whole blood. These receptors all stem from an adult who was a healthcare worker with PCR-confirmed SARS-CoV-2 infection or an uninfected control (not recorded which).

The rearrangement links TRBV30 to TRBJ2-7; the D is unclear. Trimming took off 1 base at V and 5 bases at J, with 12 bases between the two ends. This CDR3 is 13 amino acids long. Germline CDR1 is GTSNPN and CDR2 is SVGIG (reference sequence). DNA of the CDR3: TGTGCCTGGAGTGGGTATGGCGTGGACGAGCAGTACTTC. Amino acids: CAWSGYGVDEQYF. The variable domain in full, with the rest retrieved from reference TRBV30 and TRBJ2-7, is SQTIHQWPATLVQPVGSPLSLECTVEGTSNPNLYWYRQAAGRGLQLLFYSVGIGQISSEVPQNLSASRPQDRQFILSSKKLLLSDSGFYLCAWSGYGVDEQYFGPGTRLTVT.

This sequence joins TRBV5-1 and TRBJ2-5; 9 bases fit TRBD2. CDR1 and CDR2 from the germline V gene are SGHRS and YFSETQ. The CDR3 has 15 residues. Germline trimming cut 4 bases from V and 5 bases from J; bases unmatched to any gene: 9. CDR3 sequence (DNA): TGCGCCAGCAGCCCGGGGGCTAGCGGGGCGGAGACCCAGTACTTC. Translated, it gives CASSPGASGAETQYF. The whole variable domain, remainder taken from reference TRBV5-1 and TRBJ2-5, is KAGVTQTPRYLIKTRGQQVTLSCSPISGHRSVSWYQQTPGQGLQFLFEYFSETQRNKGNFPGRFSGRQFSNSRSEMNVSTLELGDSALYLCASSPGASGAETQYFGPGTRLLVL.

This clonotype was observed once. The V and J genes are TRBV7-8 and TRBJ1-1, with D tentatively TRBD1 (6 bases). V was trimmed by 7 bases and J by 8 bases, leaving 14 bases between them. CDR3 size: 12 residues. Germline lookup yields CDR1 SGHVS and CDR2 FQNEAQ. The CDR3, as DNA: TGTGCCAGCACCCTAGGGGGGGGCGAAGCTTTCTTT. It specifies CASTLGGGEAFF.

The rearrangement joins TRBV27 to TRBJ1-1; no reliable D call. Germline CDR1 reads MNHEY; CDR2 reads SMNVEV (reference sequence). V gave up 11 bases and J gave up 1 base, with 5 bases separating them. The CDR3 consists of 10 residues. The CDR3 here is CAGRNTEAFF. DNA of the CDR3: TGTGCCGGAAGGAACACTGAAGCTTTCTTT.

Only a few counts were recorded for this clonotype. Here the CDR3 reads CSVVFWGTPNTDTQYF. The CDR3 bases are TGCAGCGTTGTGTTTTGGGGGACTCCGAACACAGATACGCAGTATTTT. The chain combines TRBV29-1 with TRBJ2-3; a weak D match, TRBD2 (6 bases). Looked up from germline, CDR1 is SQVTM and CDR2 is ANQGSEA. The CDR3 sequence is 16 residues long. Trimming shortened V by 4 bases and J by 2 bases, and 19 bases separated the two germline ends.

In this sample, this clonotype turned up a few times. This CDR3 is CSAIRRTGGNTIYF. The CDR3 DNA reads as TGCAGTGCCATCAGACGGACAGGGGGAAACACCATATATTTT. The chain has TRBV20-1 and TRBJ1-3; 8 nucleotides line up with TRBD1. The CDR3 runs to 14 residues. Germline V lookup: CDR1 DFQATT, CDR2 SNEGSKA (reference sequence). Germline trimming cut 6 bases from V and 4 bases from J; bases unmatched to any gene: 8.

Here the CDR3 reads CSARDRTNSPLHF. DNA of the CDR3: TGCAGTGCGCGAGACAGGACTAATTCACCCCTCCACTTT. This chain connects TRBV20-1 to TRBJ1-6, with D possibly TRBD1 on 6 matching bases. V lost 6 bases to trimming and J lost 6 bases, with 12 bases between them. The length of the CDR3 is 13 residues. Germline values: CDR1 DFQATT, CDR2 SNEGSKA (reference sequence).

Regarding this clonotype: The conserved final phenylalanine or tryptophan is absent from the CDR3, which likely points to a read error. The chain links TRBV20-1 to TRBJ2-7, with 7 bases matching TRBD1. There are 12 residues in the CDR3. Germline V gives CDR1 DFQATT, CDR2 SNEGSKA (reference sequence). The ends lost 6 bases at V and 5 bases at J; junction bases unmatched: 7. The CDR3 DNA reads TGCAGTGCAGACAGGGCGTCGGACGAGCAGTACTAC. Translation: CSADRASDEQYY.

This clonotype was counted at least ten times. The rearrangement links TRBV7-2 to TRBJ2-5, with 9 positions matching TRBD2. The CDR3 totals 16 residues. The V and J ends lost 5 bases and 1 base, in that order; junction bases with no gene match: 8. The germline V gene has CDR1 SGHTA and CDR2 FQGNSA. CDR3 in amino acids: CASSLQPGLAQETQYF. The CDR3 DNA reads TGTGCCAGCAGCCTCCAGCCGGGACTAGCCCAAGAGACCCAGTACTTC.